This TCR beta chain was sequenced in a study of blood T cells in healthy people across ages. CDR3 length: 14 residues. V lost 5 bases to trimming and J lost 2 bases; unmatched junction nucleotides: 1. The germline CDR1 and CDR2 sequences are MNHEY and SVGEGT. Total RNA amounts of at least 5 micrograms were extracted per sample. PCR was performed a second time for about 7 to 11 cycles using a sample-barcoded 5' primer and a J-beta primer mix. Each sample yielded at least 2.5 million CDR3-containing paired-end reads. Via MiXCR, TCRdb re-called the 5' RACE reads, giving one row per CDR3 protein. Here the sample spans roughly 1.7 million distinct CDR3 sequences, about 31% being singletons. Regarding the study as a whole: Whereas aged donors had fewer naive CD4+ cells, long-lived donors had more of them and higher diversity.

Details on this clonotype: Its antigen is as yet unknown.

The clonotype was recovered from a woman aged 25-40 years in good health. The chain joins TRBV6-2 or TRBV6-3 to TRBJ1-5; 9 nucleotides match TRBD1. Sequenced material: blood. CDR3 region: CASSRQGGNQPQHF. The CDR3 region has the DNA TGTGCCAGCAGTCGACAGGGGGGCAATCAGCCCCAGCATTTT.